One and the same sample provided the 30 T cell receptor beta chains below, sequenced in a study of T cells after somatic rescue of genetic block. The protocol was immunoSEQ multiplex PCR, while the TCRdb copy is restricted to in-frame clones and leaves out a portion. The sample has around 64,000 clones; about 91% are singletons. Material: peripheral blood mononuclear cells (PBMCs). These receptors all come from a middle-aged man.

CDR3 loop: CASRREATDTQYF. CDR3 nucleotides: TGTGCCAGCAGACGGGAGGCCACAGATACGCAGTATTTT. The chain links TRBV28 to TRBJ2-3; the match to TRBD2 covers 7 bases. CDR1 and CDR2 (germline): MDHEN, SYDVKM. This CDR3 is built from 13 residues. Trimming took 6 bases from V and 2 from J; bases not matched to a gene: 2.

The chain joins TRBV5-4 to TRBJ2-3; the D is unclear. Germline CDR1 reads SGHNT; CDR2 reads YYREEE (reference sequence). Trimming left V 4 bases short and J 1 base short, with 16 bases between. This CDR3 region has 16 residues. CDR3 region: CASSKTKKIGTDTQYF. CDR3 coding DNA: TGTGCCAGCAGCAAAACGAAGAAAATAGGCACAGATACGCAGTATTTT.

This sequence joins TRBV30 and TRBJ2-1; D may correspond to TRBD1 or TRBD2 (5 bases each). Trimming left V 4 bases short and J 10 bases short, with 14 bases between. There are 12 residues in the CDR3. CDR1 and CDR2 (germline): GTSNPN, SVGIG (reference sequence). This chain's CDR3 is CAWTHGAGEQFF. In nucleotides, the CDR3 is TGTGCCTGGACCCACGGGGCCGGCGAGCAGTTCTTC.

The chain carries TRBV4-3 and TRBJ1-1; 7 nucleotides agree with TRBD1. The germline V gene has CDR1 LGHNA and CDR2 YSLEER. The CDR3 consists of 16 residues. With V trimmed by 3 bases and J by 4 bases, 11 bases remained unmatched. DNA of the CDR3: TGCGCCAGCAGCCACCGGCCGACGACAGGGATCACTGAAGCTTTCTTT. Translation gives CASSHRPTTGITEAFF.

The rearrangement links TRBV28 to TRBJ1-6, with 9 bases matching TRBD1. After removal of 7 bases from V and 8 bases from J, the junction contained 9 bases not matched to a gene. The germline V gene encodes CDR1 MDHEN and CDR2 SYDVKM. The CDR3 totals 15 residues. The CDR3 protein is CASNTPGQGYSPLHF. The DNA for the CDR3 is TGTGCCAGCAACACCCCGGGACAGGGTTATTCACCCCTCCACTTT.

This clone has more than one count but fewer than ten. This chain uses TRBV19 with TRBJ1-2, with TRBD1 as a possible D gene (6 bases). Germline V lookup: CDR1 LNHDA, CDR2 SQIVND (reference sequence). The V end was cut by 8 bases, the J end by 3 bases, with 22 bases between. This CDR3 contains 16 residues. The CDR3 loop is CASSTQGFGVDYGYTF. The CDR3 nucleotides are TGTGCCAGTTCCACCCAGGGGTTCGGGGTTGACTATGGCTACACCTTC. Filled out from reference TRBV19 and TRBJ1-2, the complete variable domain reads DGGITQSPKYLFRKEGQNVTLSCEQNLNHDAMYWYRQDPGQGLRLIYYSQIVNDFQKGDIAEGYSVSREKKESFPLTVTSAQKNPTAFYLCASSTQGFGVDYGYTFGSGTRLTVV.

CDR3 bases: TGTGCCAGCAGCCGAGAACTGGGTTCCTCCTCCTACGAGCAGTACTTC. Its protein is CASSRELGSSSYEQYF. V usage is TRBV5-2 and J usage is TRBJ2-7. TRBV5-2 is tagged as a pseudogene. CDR3 length: 16 amino acids.

This chain connects TRBV19 to TRBJ2-5, with 8 bases aligning to TRBD1. The J call may be faulty, since TRBJ2-7 better matches the DNA end. In germline, CDR1 is LNHDA, CDR2 SQIVND (reference sequence). The CDR3 sequence is 14 residues long. The CDR3 region is CASSPETGAYEQYF. CDR3 sequence (DNA): TGTGCCAGTAGTCCAGAGACAGGGGCATACGAGCAGTACTTC.

The chain recombines TRBV29-1 with TRBJ2-7; D is possibly TRBD1 or TRBD2 (5 bases each). Germline CDR1 and CDR2: SQVTM and ANQGSEA. The V and J ends lost 4 bases and 3 bases respectively, with 7 bases between them. The CDR3 is 11 residues long. CDR3: CSVAGSYEQYF. CDR3 coding DNA: TGCAGCGTTGCAGGGAGCTACGAGCAGTACTTC.

This chain uses TRBV9 with TRBJ2-7, with D uncertain. CDR3 length: 14 residues. Trimming stripped 0 bases from V and 3 bases from J, with 10 bases between. Germline values: CDR1 SGDLS, CDR2 YYNGEE. In DNA form, the CDR3 reads TGTGCCAGCAGCGTAGGGGCAGGAAACTACGAGCAGTACTTC. It yields the protein CASSVGAGNYEQYF.

The rearrangement joins TRBV5-1 to TRBJ2-7; 12 bases are a match to TRBD1. The germline V gene has CDR1 SGHRS and CDR2 YFSETQ. This CDR3 has 15 residues. Trimming at V came to 2 bases and at J to 5 bases, leaving 5 bases not matched to a gene. The CDR3 is CASSLGGTGGHEQYF. The CDR3 DNA follows: TGCGCCAGCAGCTTAGGCGGGACAGGGGGCCACGAGCAGTACTTC. Full variable domain (outside the CDR3, taken from reference TRBV5-1 and TRBJ2-7): KAGVTQTPRYLIKTRGQQVTLSCSPISGHRSVSWYQQTPGQGLQFLFEYFSETQRNKGNFPGRFSGRQFSNSRSEMNVSTLELGDSALYLCASSLGGTGGHEQYFGPGTRLTVT.

The chain combines TRBV7-9 with TRBJ2-1; 10 positions match TRBD2. CDR3 length: 16 amino acids. CDR1 is SEHNR and CDR2 is FQNEAQ in the germline V gene (reference sequence). V shed 0 bases, J shed 5 bases, and the junction held 4 bases outside the gene matches. The DNA for the CDR3 is TGTGCCAGCAGCTTAGCAGCGGGGGGGACCCACAATGAGCAGTTCTTC. Residues: CASSLAAGGTHNEQFF.

This clone was counted once. This chain links TRBV25-1 with TRBJ2-3; D is possibly TRBD2 (6 bases). The CDR3 is 12 amino acids. Trimming left V 10 bases short and J 4 bases short, with 12 bases between. Germline V gene lookup returns CDR1 MGHDK and CDR2 SYGVNS. The CDR3 DNA sequence: TGTGCCATCCCGGGGGAGGCAGATACGCAGTATTTT. Its translation: CAIPGEADTQYF.

The V call is TRBV7-2, the J call TRBJ1-5, with 9 bases that match TRBD1. V shed 5 bases, J shed 3 bases, and the junction held 5 bases outside the gene matches. Germline loops: CDR1 SGHTA, CDR2 FQGNSA. The CDR3 extends over 15 amino acids. The CDR3 region is CASSPDRGDNQPQHF. The CDR3 DNA reads as TGTGCCAGCAGCCCGGACAGGGGAGACAATCAGCCCCAGCATTTT.

V is TRBV5-1 and J is TRBJ2-7; the match to TRBD1 covers 8 bases. V gave up 0 bases and J gave up 3 bases; unmatched junction bases: 8. Germline lookup yields CDR1 SGHRS and CDR2 YFSETQ. The CDR3 spans 16 residues. As DNA, the CDR3 is TGCGCCAGCAGCTTGGGCCCCCGGGGGACAGGCTACGAGCAGTACTTC. Translating gives CASSLGPRGTGYEQYF.

The J gene is TRBJ1-2, the V gene TRBV6-5; 7 bases are shared with TRBD1. In germline, CDR1 is MNHEY, CDR2 SVGAGI. The ends lost 0 bases at V and 12 bases at J; junction bases unmatched: 13. The CDR3 extends over 15 amino acids. CDR3 nucleotide sequence: TGTGCCAGCAGTTACTCGCCGGGACAGACCTGGGGGAACACCTTC. This sequence encodes CASSYSPGQTWGNTF.

The J gene is TRBJ2-3, the V gene TRBV20-1; no firm D call. V was pared by 3 bases and J by 5 bases, with 3 bases between. The CDR3 spans 10 residues. Germline V gene lookup returns CDR1 DFQATT and CDR2 SNEGSKA (reference sequence). CDR3 coding DNA: TGCAGTGCTAGTAGAGATACGCAGTATTTT. Encoded protein: CSASRDTQYF.

The rearrangement joins TRBV7-2 to TRBJ2-1; 8 nucleotides align to TRBD1. Trimming took 4 bases from V and 4 from J; bases not matched to a gene: 9. Germline loops: CDR1 SGHTA, CDR2 FQGNSA. The CDR3 consists of 16 residues. The CDR3 nucleotides read TGTGCCAGCAGCTATACGCAGGGGGCGCAGTACAATGAGCAGTTCTTC. Translating gives CASSYTQGAQYNEQFF.

The chain recombines TRBV30 with TRBJ1-4, with TRBD1 matching 10 bases. Germline V gene sequence: CDR1 GTSNPN, CDR2 SVGIG (reference sequence). V was clipped by 0 bases and J by 8 bases; unmatched bases: 3. The CDR3 consists of 14 residues. The CDR3 sequence is CAWSVGQGKEKLFF. DNA of the CDR3: TGTGCCTGGAGTGTGGGACAGGGGAAAGAAAAACTGTTTTTT.

The DNA of the CDR3 is TGTGCCAGCTGGACTTGGACCGGGGAGCTGTTTTTT. This translates into CASWTWTGELFF. V gene TRBV27 combines with J gene TRBJ2-2; TRBD2 is a possible D gene (5 bases). The CDR3 is made up of 12 amino acids. Germline V lookup: CDR1 MNHEY, CDR2 SMNVEV (reference sequence). Trimming removed 8 bases at V and 5 bases at J, with 9 bases between.

The chain joins TRBV5-8 to TRBJ2-1; weak D call: TRBD2 (6 bases). V was shortened by 0 bases and J by 8 bases, with 9 bases between the two germline ends. Looked up from germline, CDR1 is SGHTS and CDR2 is YDEGEE. The CDR3 covers 13 residues. The CDR3 DNA follows: TGTGCCAGCAGCTTGGCCGGGGACTATGAGCAGTTCTTC. Its translation is CASSLAGDYEQFF.

In nucleotides, the CDR3 is TGTGCCAGCAGCTCTGGACTAGCGGGAGCCTACGAGCAGTACTTC. Its translation is CASSSGLAGAYEQYF. The chain links TRBV7-2 to TRBJ2-7; 13 bases align to TRBD2. The V gene end was trimmed by 4 bases and the J gene end by 2 bases; junction bases not matched to a gene: 2. The CDR3 spans 15 residues. CDR1 and CDR2 (germline): SGHTA, FQGNSA.

The rearrangement uses TRBV6-1 and TRBJ1-1, with TRBD1 as a possible D gene (5 bases). Germline CDR1 and CDR2: MNHNS and SASEGT. Deletions cut 5 bases from V and 0 bases from J, with 13 bases between. This CDR3 has 15 residues. In nucleotides, the CDR3 is TGTGCCAGCAGTACGCGGGGGGGTATGAACACTGAAGCTTTCTTT. Translating gives CASSTRGGMNTEAFF.

This clone was picked up one time. This rearrangement joins TRBV7-9 to TRBJ1-6, with D perhaps matching TRBD1 (6 bases). Trimming cost V 5 bases and J 7 bases, with 15 bases left between them. The CDR3 runs 15 residues. Germline CDR1 is SEHNR and CDR2 is FQNEAQ (reference sequence). CDR3: CASSGGGAENSPLHF. CDR3 nucleotides: TGTGCCAGCAGCGGCGGGGGGGCGGAAAATTCACCCCTCCACTTT.

The chain links TRBV7-9 to TRBJ2-1; TRBD2 aligns across 8 bases. Germline V lookup: CDR1 SEHNR, CDR2 FQNEAQ (reference sequence). Trimming cost V 4 bases and J 5 bases; bases outside gene matches: 16. The CDR3 sequence is 18 residues long. Here the CDR3 reads CASSSPTSVRRGDNEQFF. DNA of the CDR3: TGTGCCAGCAGCTCCCCGACTAGCGTCCGGAGAGGGGACAATGAGCAGTTCTTC.

This chain connects TRBV5-5 to TRBJ2-1; 9 bases line up with TRBD1. V gave up 4 bases and J gave up 8 bases; unmatched junction bases: 10. CDR3 length equals 15 residues. CDR1 and CDR2 (germline): SGHKS, YYEKEE (reference sequence). CDR3 protein: CASSARDRVSHEQFF. The CDR3, as DNA: TGTGCCAGCAGCGCCCGGGACAGGGTTTCGCATGAGCAGTTCTTC. Complete variable domain (other parts from reference TRBV5-5 and TRBJ2-1): DAGVTQSPTHLIKTRGQQVTLRCSPISGHKSVSWYQQVLGQGPQFIFQYYEKEERGRGNFPDRFSARQFPNYSSELNVNALLLGDSALYLCASSARDRVSHEQFFGPGTRLTVL.

The chain combines TRBV9 with TRBJ2-3; D tentatively reads TRBD1 or TRBD2 (5 bases each). This CDR3 has 15 amino acids. The V end lost 2 bases, the J end lost 0 bases, and 10 bases lay between the germline ends. Germline V gives CDR1 SGDLS, CDR2 YYNGEE. The CDR3 region is CASSVEGISTDTQYF. The CDR3 DNA reads as TGTGCCAGCAGCGTCGAGGGGATTAGCACAGATACGCAGTATTTT. Using reference TRBV9 and TRBJ2-3 for the parts outside the CDR3, the full variable domain is DSGVTQTPKHLITATGQRVTLRCSPRSGDLSVYWYQQSLDQGLQFLIQYYNGEERAKGNILERFSAQQFPDLHSELNLSSLELGDSALYFCASSVEGISTDTQYFGPGTRLTVL.

This clone appeared once. This sequence joins TRBV9 and TRBJ2-7, with D tentatively TRBD2 (5 bases). Deletions cut 4 bases from V and 0 bases from J, with 8 bases between. Germline loops: CDR1 SGDLS, CDR2 YYNGEE. The CDR3 loop spans 13 amino acids. CDR3: CASSPLDSYEQYF. The CDR3 DNA follows: TGTGCCAGCAGCCCACTAGACTCCTACGAGCAGTACTTC.

V and J are TRBV18 and TRBJ2-7; D is tentatively TRBD1 or TRBD2 (5 bases each). This CDR3 has 13 residues. Trimming removed 3 bases from V and 3 bases from J, with 9 bases in between. The germline V gene encodes CDR1 KGHSH and CDR2 LQKENI. The CDR3 here is CASSPSGSYEQYF. The CDR3 DNA sequence: TGTGCCAGCTCACCCTCAGGGAGCTACGAGCAGTACTTC.

This chain connects TRBV2 to TRBJ2-2; 8 bases match TRBD2. This CDR3 is 17 amino acids long. Trimming at V came to 5 bases and at J to 3 bases, leaving 11 bases not matched to a gene. Per germline, CDR1 SNHLY and CDR2 FYNNEI. This CDR3 is CASSSSFWTSYTGELFF. CDR3 DNA: TGTGCCAGCAGTTCATCCTTCTGGACTAGCTACACCGGGGAGCTGTTTTTT.